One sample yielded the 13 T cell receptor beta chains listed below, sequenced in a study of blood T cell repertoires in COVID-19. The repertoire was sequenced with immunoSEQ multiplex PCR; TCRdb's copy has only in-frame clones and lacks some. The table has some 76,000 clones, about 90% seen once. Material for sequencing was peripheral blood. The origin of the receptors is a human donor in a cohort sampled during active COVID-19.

CDR3: CASSPSRRGGGDEQFF. CDR3 DNA sequence: TGTGCCAGCAGCCCGAGCCGACGGGGGGGTGGGGATGAGCAGTTCTTC. The chain carries TRBV7-2 and TRBJ2-1; the match to TRBD2 covers 8 bases. Germline V CDR1 and CDR2: SGHTA, FQGNSA. Germline trimming cut 5 bases from V and 8 bases from J; bases unmatched to any gene: 14. The CDR3 spans 16 residues.

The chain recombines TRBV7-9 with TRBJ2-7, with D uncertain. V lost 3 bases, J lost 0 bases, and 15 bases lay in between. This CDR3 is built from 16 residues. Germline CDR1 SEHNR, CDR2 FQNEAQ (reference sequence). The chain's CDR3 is CASSFLGLSPSYEQYF. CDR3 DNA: TGTGCCAGCAGCTTTCTAGGTCTTTCCCCCTCCTACGAGCAGTACTTC.

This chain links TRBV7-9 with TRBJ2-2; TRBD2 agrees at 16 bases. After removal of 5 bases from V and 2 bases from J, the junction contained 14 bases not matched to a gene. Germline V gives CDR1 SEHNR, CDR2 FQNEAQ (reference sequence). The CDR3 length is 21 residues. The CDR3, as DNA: TGTGCCAGCAGCACCCCCTTTCCCGGGACTAGCGGGGGGGGCAACACCGGGGAGCTGTTTTTT. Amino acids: CASSTPFPGTSGGGNTGELFF.

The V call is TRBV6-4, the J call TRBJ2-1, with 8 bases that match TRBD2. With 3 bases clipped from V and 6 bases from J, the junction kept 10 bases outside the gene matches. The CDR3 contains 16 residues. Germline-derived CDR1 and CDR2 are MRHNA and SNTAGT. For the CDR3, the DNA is TGTGCCAGCAGTGATAAGGCGGGGGGCAATTTCAATGAGCAGTTCTTC. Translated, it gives CASSDKAGGNFNEQFF.

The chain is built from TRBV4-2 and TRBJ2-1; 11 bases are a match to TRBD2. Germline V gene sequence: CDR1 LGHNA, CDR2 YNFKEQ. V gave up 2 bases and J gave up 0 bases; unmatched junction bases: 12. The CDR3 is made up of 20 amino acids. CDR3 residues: CASSQTQPSGGLSSYNEQFF. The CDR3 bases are TGTGCCAGCAGCCAAACCCAACCTAGCGGGGGGCTCAGCTCCTACAATGAGCAGTTCTTC.

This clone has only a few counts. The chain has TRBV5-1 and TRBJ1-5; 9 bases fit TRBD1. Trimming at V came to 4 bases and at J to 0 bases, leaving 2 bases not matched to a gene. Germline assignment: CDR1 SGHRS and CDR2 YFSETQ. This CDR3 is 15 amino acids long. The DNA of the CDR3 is TGCGCCAGCAGCGAGGGACAGGGTAGCAATCAGCCCCAGCATTTT. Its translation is CASSEGQGSNQPQHF.

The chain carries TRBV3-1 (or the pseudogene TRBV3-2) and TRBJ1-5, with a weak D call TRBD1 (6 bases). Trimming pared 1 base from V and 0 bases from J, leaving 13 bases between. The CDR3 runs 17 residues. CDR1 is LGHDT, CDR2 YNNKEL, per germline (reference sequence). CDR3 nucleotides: TGTGCCAGCAGCCAAGGATACGACAGGTTTAGCAATCAGCCCCAGCATTTT. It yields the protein CASSQGYDRFSNQPQHF.

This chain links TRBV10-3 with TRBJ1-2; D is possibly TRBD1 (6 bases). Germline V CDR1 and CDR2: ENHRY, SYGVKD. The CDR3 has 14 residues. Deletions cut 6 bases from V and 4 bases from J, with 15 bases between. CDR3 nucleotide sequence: TGTGCCATCAGCCCACAGGGATTCGGCTATGGCTACACCTTC. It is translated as CAISPQGFGYGYTF.

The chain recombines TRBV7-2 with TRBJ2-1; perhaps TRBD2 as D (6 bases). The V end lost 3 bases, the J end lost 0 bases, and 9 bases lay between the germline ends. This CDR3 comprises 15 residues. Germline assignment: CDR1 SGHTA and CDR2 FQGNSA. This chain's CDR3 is CASSFRGNSYNEQFF. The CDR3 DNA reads TGTGCCAGCAGCTTTCGGGGGAACTCCTACAATGAGCAGTTCTTC.

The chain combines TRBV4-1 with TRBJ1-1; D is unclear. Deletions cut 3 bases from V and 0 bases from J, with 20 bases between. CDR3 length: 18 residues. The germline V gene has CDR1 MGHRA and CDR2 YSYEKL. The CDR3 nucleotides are TGCGCCAGCAGCCAGGCCGCTACGGCAAGGAGATTGAACACTGAAGCTTTCTTT. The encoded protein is CASSQAATARRLNTEAFF.

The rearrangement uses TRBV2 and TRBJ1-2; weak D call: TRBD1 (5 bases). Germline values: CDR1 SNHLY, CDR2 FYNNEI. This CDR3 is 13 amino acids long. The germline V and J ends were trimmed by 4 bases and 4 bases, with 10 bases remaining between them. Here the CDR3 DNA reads TGTGCCAGCAGTGCACAGGTTGTCTATGGCTACACCTTC. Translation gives CASSAQVVYGYTF.

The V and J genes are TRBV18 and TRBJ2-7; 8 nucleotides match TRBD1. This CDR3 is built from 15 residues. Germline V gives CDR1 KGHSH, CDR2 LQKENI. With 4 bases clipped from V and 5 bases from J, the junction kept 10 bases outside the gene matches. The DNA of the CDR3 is TGTGCCAGCTCACTTTCCCCGACAGGGGCAGACGAGCAGTACTTC. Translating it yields CASSLSPTGADEQYF. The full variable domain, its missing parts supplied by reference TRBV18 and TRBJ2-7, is NAGVMQNPRHLVRRRGQEARLRCSPMKGHSHVYWYRQLPEEGLKFMVYLQKENIIDESGMPKERFSAEFPKEGPSILRIQQVVRGDSAAYFCASSLSPTGADEQYFGPGTRLTVT.

The CDR3 reads CASSIGPGNEKLFF. The CDR3 coding sequence is TGTGCCAGCAGCATTGGGCCAGGGAATGAAAAACTGTTTTTT. V is TRBV7-9 and J is TRBJ1-4, with D maybe TRBD1 (5 bases). Germline V CDR1 and CDR2: SEHNR, FQNEAQ (reference sequence). Trimming removed 5 bases from V and 5 bases from J, with 12 bases in between. The CDR3 loop spans 14 amino acids.